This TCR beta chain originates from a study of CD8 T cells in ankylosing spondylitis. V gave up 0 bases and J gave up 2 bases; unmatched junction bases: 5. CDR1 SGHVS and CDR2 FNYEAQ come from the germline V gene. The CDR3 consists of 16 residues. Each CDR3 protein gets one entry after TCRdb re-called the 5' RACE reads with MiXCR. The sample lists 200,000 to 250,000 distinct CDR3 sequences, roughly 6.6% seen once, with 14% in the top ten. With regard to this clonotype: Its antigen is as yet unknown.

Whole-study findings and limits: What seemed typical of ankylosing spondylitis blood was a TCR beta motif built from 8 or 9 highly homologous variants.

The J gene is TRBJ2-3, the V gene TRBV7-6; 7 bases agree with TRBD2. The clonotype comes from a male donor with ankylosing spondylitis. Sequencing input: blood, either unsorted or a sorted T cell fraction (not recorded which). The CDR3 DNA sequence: TGTGCCAGCAGCTTAGCGGGAGGGGTGAACACAGATACGCAGTATTTT. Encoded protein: CASSLAGGVNTDTQYF.